Listed below are T cell receptor beta chains from one sample, sequenced in a study of shared clonotypes between healthy human individuals. Assay: immunoSEQ multiplex PCR; the TCRdb copy retains only in-frame clones and omits some. The table includes about 2 million clones, 85% to 95% detected once. Specimen: naive CD4+ T cells sorted from blood. The receptors were sampled from a young man in good health. Both conserved end residues are part of each CDR3. A D gene is named only where the DNA matches it firmly. Only part of the rows carry a size: once, few, many, or a class if the clone is expanded.

v_gene: TRBV6-6; j_gene: TRBJ1-1; d_gene: TRBD1; abundance: -; CDR3nt: TGTGCCAGCAGGGGACAGGGGTTGAACACTGAAGCTTTCTTT; CDR3aa: CASRGQGLNTEAFF
v_gene: TRBV7-7; j_gene: TRBJ1-3; d_gene: -; abundance: -; CDR3nt: TGTGCTAGCAGCCCAGGGGATTCTGGAAACACCATATATTTT; CDR3aa: CASSPGDSGNTIYF
v_gene: TRBV7-8; j_gene: TRBJ2-2; d_gene: -; abundance: few; CDR3nt: TGTGCCAGCAGCTTACCCCGGGGCGGGGAGCTGTTTTTT; CDR3aa: CASSLPRGGELFF
v_gene: TRBV10-3; j_gene: TRBJ2-3; d_gene: -; abundance: -; CDR3nt: TGTGCCATCAGTGAATCGGAAATAGATACGCAGTATTTT; CDR3aa: CAISESEIDTQYF
v_gene: TRBV27; j_gene: TRBJ2-1; d_gene: TRBD2; abundance: -; CDR3nt: TGTGCCAGCAGTTTACCCCGGACTAGCGGGAGTGGGGCCTACAATGAGCAGTTCTTC; CDR3aa: CASSLPRTSGSGAYNEQFF
v_gene: TRBV14; j_gene: TRBJ2-5; d_gene: -; abundance: -; CDR3nt: TGTGCCAGCAGTCAGCGGAGTACCTTAACCCAAGAGACCCAGTACTTC; CDR3aa: CASSQRSTLTQETQYF
v_gene: TRBV6-5; j_gene: TRBJ1-5; d_gene: TRBD1; abundance: -; CDR3nt: TGTGCCAGCAGTTACGCGGGACAGGGATTGAATCAGCCCCAGCATTTT; CDR3aa: CASSYAGQGLNQPQHF
v_gene: TRBV5-6; j_gene: TRBJ2-7; d_gene: -; abundance: -; CDR3nt: TGTGCCAGCAGCTTGGTGCAGGGGGGTGGCGAGCAGTACTTC; CDR3aa: CASSLVQGGGEQYF
v_gene: TRBV2; j_gene: TRBJ2-7; d_gene: -; abundance: -; CDR3nt: TGTGCCAGCAGATATGACAGTTCCTACGAGCAGTACTTC; CDR3aa: CASRYDSSYEQYF
v_gene: TRBV19; j_gene: TRBJ1-2; d_gene: TRBD1; abundance: -; CDR3nt: TGTGCCAGTAGTACCGGACAGGGGGACTATGGCTACACCTTC; CDR3aa: CASSTGQGDYGYTF
v_gene: TRBV5-1; j_gene: TRBJ2-7; d_gene: -; abundance: -; CDR3nt: TGCGCCAGCTCGACAGGACAAAATTACGAGCAGTACTTC; CDR3aa: CASSTGQNYEQYF
v_gene: TRBV30; j_gene: TRBJ2-7; d_gene: -; abundance: -; CDR3nt: TGTGCCTGGAGTGTACTCGGGAGCTCCTACGAGCAGTACTTC; CDR3aa: CAWSVLGSSYEQYF
v_gene: TRBV5-1; j_gene: TRBJ2-3; d_gene: -; abundance: -; CDR3nt: TGCGCCAGCAGACGGTGGGAAGATACGCAGTATTTT; CDR3aa: CASRRWEDTQYF
v_gene: TRBV5-4; j_gene: TRBJ2-3; d_gene: -; abundance: -; CDR3nt: TGTGCCAGCAAAAGGAACGGGGGCACAGATACGCAGTATTTT; CDR3aa: CASKRNGGTDTQYF
v_gene: TRBV5-4; j_gene: TRBJ2-5; d_gene: TRBD2; abundance: -; CDR3nt: TGTGCCAGCAGCAAAGGACTAGCGGGAGAGCAAGAGACCCAGTACTTC; CDR3aa: CASSKGLAGEQETQYF
v_gene: TRBV7-9; j_gene: TRBJ1-2; d_gene: -; abundance: -; CDR3nt: TGTGCCAGCAGCTTTCCGGCAGTGCAAGGCTACACCTTC; CDR3aa: CASSFPAVQGYTF
v_gene: TRBV5-6; j_gene: TRBJ1-1; d_gene: -; abundance: -; CDR3nt: TGTGCCAGCAGCTTCGCCGGGACATTGAACACTGAAGCTTTCTTT; CDR3aa: CASSFAGTLNTEAFF
v_gene: TRBV2; j_gene: TRBJ2-1; d_gene: TRBD2; abundance: -; CDR3nt: TGTGCCAGCAGTCCGGGGGGGCGAAGCGCAAATGAGCAGTTCTTC; CDR3aa: CASSPGGRSANEQFF
v_gene: TRBV28; j_gene: TRBJ1-2; d_gene: -; abundance: -; CDR3nt: TGTGCCAGCAGCCCGGACAGCTGGTATGGCTACACCTTC; CDR3aa: CASSPDSWYGYTF
v_gene: TRBV9; j_gene: TRBJ1-1; d_gene: TRBD1; abundance: -; CDR3nt: TGTGCCAGCAGCGTCAGGGGGCAGAACACTGAAGCTTTCTTT; CDR3aa: CASSVRGQNTEAFF
v_gene: TRBV27; j_gene: TRBJ2-3; d_gene: -; abundance: -; CDR3nt: TGTGCCAGCAGTTTATTTGCGCAGGGGATTACAGATACGCAGTATTTT; CDR3aa: CASSLFAQGITDTQYF
v_gene: TRBV4-2; j_gene: TRBJ1-3; d_gene: TRBD1; abundance: -; CDR3nt: TGTGCCAGCAGCGGACAGGAGTTCTCTGGAAACACCATATATTTT; CDR3aa: CASSGQEFSGNTIYF
v_gene: TRBV7-8; j_gene: TRBJ1-1; d_gene: -; abundance: once; CDR3nt: TGTGCCAGCAGCTTAGCACCGGGGGCGACGACTGAAGCTTTCTTT; CDR3aa: CASSLAPGATTEAFF
v_gene: TRBV28; j_gene: TRBJ1-4; d_gene: -; abundance: -; CDR3nt: TGTGCCATCACCCAGGACAGCCGTAATGAAAAACTGTTTTTT; CDR3aa: CAITQDSRNEKLFF
v_gene: TRBV18; j_gene: TRBJ1-5; d_gene: TRBD1; abundance: -; CDR3nt: TGTGCCAGCTCGGCACAGGGGCTGGGCAATCAGCCCCAGCATTTT; CDR3aa: CASSAQGLGNQPQHF
v_gene: TRBV28; j_gene: TRBJ1-6; d_gene: -; abundance: once; CDR3nt: TGTGCCAGCAGTTTATTCTCGTTGGCAGGCTCTAATAATTCACCCCTCCACTTT; CDR3aa: CASSLFSLAGSNNSPLHF
v_gene: TRBV6-5; j_gene: TRBJ1-5; d_gene: -; abundance: -; CDR3nt: TGTGCCAGCAGCCCTAGGGAAGGGTGGCAGCCCCAGCATTTT; CDR3aa: CASSPREGWQPQHF
v_gene: TRBV19; j_gene: TRBJ1-5; d_gene: -; abundance: -; CDR3nt: TGTGCCAGTAGTAAGGTTTTTCTAGGGGGTCAGCCCCAGCATTTT; CDR3aa: CASSKVFLGGQPQHF
v_gene: TRBV9; j_gene: TRBJ2-2; d_gene: -; abundance: -; CDR3nt: TGTGCCAGCAGCGTAGGAGGGAGGACAGGAGGAACCGGGGAGCTGTTTTTT; CDR3aa: CASSVGGRTGGTGELFF
v_gene: TRBV6-1; j_gene: TRBJ2-7; d_gene: TRBD2; abundance: -; CDR3nt: TGTGCCAGCCTAGCGGCTAAAGCCTACGAGCAGTACTTC; CDR3aa: CASLAAKAYEQYF
v_gene: TRBV18; j_gene: TRBJ2-2; d_gene: -; abundance: -; CDR3nt: TGTGCCAGCTCACCGGGACCGAACACCGGGGAGCTGTTTTTT; CDR3aa: CASSPGPNTGELFF
v_gene: TRBV6-4; j_gene: TRBJ1-1; d_gene: TRBD1; abundance: -; CDR3nt: TGTGCCAGCAGTGAGGGAGGGGGCCAAACTGAAGCTTTCTTT; CDR3aa: CASSEGGGQTEAFF
v_gene: TRBV19; j_gene: TRBJ1-2; d_gene: -; abundance: -; CDR3nt: TGTGCCAGTAGTACCAACAGCTATGGCTACACCTTC; CDR3aa: CASSTNSYGYTF
v_gene: TRBV2; j_gene: TRBJ1-6; d_gene: -; abundance: once; CDR3nt: TGTGCCATCACAGGGAGCTCCTATAATTCACCCCTCCACTTT; CDR3aa: CAITGSSYNSPLHF
v_gene: TRBV10-2; j_gene: TRBJ2-1; d_gene: -; abundance: -; CDR3nt: TGCGCCAGCAGTGGATCGGGCGGGACCGCCTACAATGAGCAGTTCTTC; CDR3aa: CASSGSGGTAYNEQFF
v_gene: TRBV7-9; j_gene: TRBJ2-7; d_gene: -; abundance: -; CDR3nt: TGTGCCAGCAGCTTTTCATACGAGCAGTACTTC; CDR3aa: CASSFSYEQYF
v_gene: TRBV28; j_gene: TRBJ2-2; d_gene: -; abundance: -; CDR3nt: TGTGCCAGCAGTGACCTGGCCAGGACCACCGGGGAGCTGTTTTTT; CDR3aa: CASSDLARTTGELFF
v_gene: TRBV10-3; j_gene: TRBJ1-2; d_gene: -; abundance: -; CDR3nt: TGTGCCATCAGTGAGTCGGGCAGTGGCTATGGCTACACCTTC; CDR3aa: CAISESGSGYGYTF
v_gene: TRBV5-1; j_gene: TRBJ1-4; d_gene: -; abundance: -; CDR3nt: TGCGCCAGCAGCTTGACCGGGACGGCAACTAATGAAAAACTGTTTTTT; CDR3aa: CASSLTGTATNEKLFF
v_gene: TRBV10-3; j_gene: TRBJ2-3; d_gene: -; abundance: -; CDR3nt: TGTGCCATCAGTGAGTCCGGTTCTGCAGATACGCAGTATTTT; CDR3aa: CAISESGSADTQYF
v_gene: TRBV7-2; j_gene: TRBJ2-3; d_gene: -; abundance: -; CDR3nt: TGTGCCAGCAGCTCCAGCGGGCGGGACACAGATACGCAGTATTTT; CDR3aa: CASSSSGRDTDTQYF
v_gene: TRBV13; j_gene: TRBJ2-1; d_gene: TRBD1; abundance: -; CDR3nt: TGTGCCAGCGGCGCCCTCTTGGACAGGGTTATTTTCTTC; CDR3aa: CASGALLDRVIFF
v_gene: TRBV6-5; j_gene: TRBJ2-7; d_gene: -; abundance: -; CDR3nt: TGTGCCAGCAGTTACTGGACTAGGGGGCGCAGAAACGAGCAGTACTTC; CDR3aa: CASSYWTRGRRNEQYF
v_gene: TRBV7-9; j_gene: TRBJ2-1; d_gene: -; abundance: -; CDR3nt: TGTGCCAGCAGCTTAAATCGCCTAGAGGCCAATGAGCAGTTCTTC; CDR3aa: CASSLNRLEANEQFF
v_gene: TRBV9; j_gene: TRBJ2-5; d_gene: -; abundance: -; CDR3nt: TGTGCCAGCAGCGCCCAGGCTGGGTACCAAGAGACCCAGTACTTC; CDR3aa: CASSAQAGYQETQYF
v_gene: TRBV30; j_gene: TRBJ2-2; d_gene: TRBD1; abundance: -; CDR3nt: TGTGCCTGGAGGTCCGGGACAGGGGTCGGGGAGCTGTTTTTT; CDR3aa: CAWRSGTGVGELFF
v_gene: TRBV28; j_gene: TRBJ2-2; d_gene: -; abundance: -; CDR3nt: TGTGCCACCAGGGAGAACACCGGGGAGCTGTTTTTT; CDR3aa: CATRENTGELFF
v_gene: TRBV28; j_gene: TRBJ2-5; d_gene: -; abundance: -; CDR3nt: TGTGCCAGCACCATTTCCCTTGCGGGAGAGACCCAGTACTTC; CDR3aa: CASTISLAGETQYF
v_gene: TRBV18; j_gene: TRBJ1-1; d_gene: -; abundance: -; CDR3nt: TGTGCCAGCTCACCACCGAGTCTGGCGGACACTGAAGCTTTCTTT; CDR3aa: CASSPPSLADTEAFF
v_gene: TRBV5-1; j_gene: TRBJ2-3; d_gene: -; abundance: once; CDR3nt: TGCGCCAGCAGCTTGGAAAGGGCCACAGATACGCAGTATTTT; CDR3aa: CASSLERATDTQYF
v_gene: TRBV30; j_gene: TRBJ2-2; d_gene: -; abundance: -; CDR3nt: TGTGCCTGGAGTGCGCCAGGGTACACCGGGGAGCTGTTTTTT; CDR3aa: CAWSAPGYTGELFF
v_gene: TRBV2; j_gene: TRBJ2-2; d_gene: -; abundance: -; CDR3nt: TGTGCCAGCAGTGAAAGAGGGCGAATCGGGGAGCTGTTTTTT; CDR3aa: CASSERGRIGELFF
v_gene: TRBV2; j_gene: TRBJ2-5; d_gene: -; abundance: -; CDR3nt: TGTGCCAGCCAAGTAAACAGGGCGTCCCCCCAAGAGACCCAGTACTTC; CDR3aa: CASQVNRASPQETQYF
v_gene: TRBV5-4; j_gene: TRBJ2-3; d_gene: -; abundance: -; CDR3nt: TGTGCCAGCAGCCCCGGGACAAAGGACACAGATACGCAGTATTTT; CDR3aa: CASSPGTKDTDTQYF